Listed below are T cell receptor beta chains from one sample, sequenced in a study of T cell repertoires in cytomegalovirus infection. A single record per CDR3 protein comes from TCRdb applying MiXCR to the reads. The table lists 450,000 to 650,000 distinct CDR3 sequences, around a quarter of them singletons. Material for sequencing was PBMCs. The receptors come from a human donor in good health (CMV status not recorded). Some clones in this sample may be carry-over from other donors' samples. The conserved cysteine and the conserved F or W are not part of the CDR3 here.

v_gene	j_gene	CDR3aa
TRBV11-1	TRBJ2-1	ASSLGQGLSSYNEQF
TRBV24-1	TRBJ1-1	ATSDSGTMNTEAF
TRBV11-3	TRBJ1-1	ASSTSRTEAF
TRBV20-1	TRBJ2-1	SARVPGRANEQF
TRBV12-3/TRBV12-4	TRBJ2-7	ASSQLPSYEQY
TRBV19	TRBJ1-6	ASRSGLNSPLH
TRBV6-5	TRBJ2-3	ASSDYGTLLTQY
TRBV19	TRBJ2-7	ASSIVGGDRYEQY
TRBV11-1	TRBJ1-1	ASGSGGTGIVNTEAF
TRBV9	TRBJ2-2	ASSVVGSGELF
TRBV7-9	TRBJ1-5	ASSLVGNNQPQH
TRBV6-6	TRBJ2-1	ASGGSSYNEQF
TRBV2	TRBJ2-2	ASRAGTGITGELF
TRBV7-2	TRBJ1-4	ASSLIPEDAPGAKLF
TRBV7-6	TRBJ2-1	ASSSMAQLSGEQF
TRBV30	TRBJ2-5	AWRSSGNQETQY
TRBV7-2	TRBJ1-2	ASSLEQLPRYGYT
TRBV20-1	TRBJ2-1	SAPASGRPDNEQF
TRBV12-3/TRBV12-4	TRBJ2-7	ASSLGVSGFRSYEQY
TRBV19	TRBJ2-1	ASKGAGGYNEQF
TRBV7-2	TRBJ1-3	ASSLSGGSGNTIY
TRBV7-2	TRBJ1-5	ASGQPNQPQH
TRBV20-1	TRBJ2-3	SGIGTGGTDTQY
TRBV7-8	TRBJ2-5	ASSLPLRDYKETQY
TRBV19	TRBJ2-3	ASKRGPNTDTQY
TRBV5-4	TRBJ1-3	ASSLGRANSGNTIY
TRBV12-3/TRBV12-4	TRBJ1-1	ASSLGQEDEAF
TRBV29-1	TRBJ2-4	SVGTATAKNIQY
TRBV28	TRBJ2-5	ASSFSGSGAQY
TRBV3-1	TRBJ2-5	ASSQAPETQY
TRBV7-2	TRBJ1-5	ASSPSPDGQPQH
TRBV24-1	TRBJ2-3	ATSDFSAGGTDTQY
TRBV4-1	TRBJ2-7	ASSQKASGTSGSYEQY
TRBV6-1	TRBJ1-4	ASSSAHQGGNNEKLF
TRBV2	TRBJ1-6	ASRRTGYDSPLH
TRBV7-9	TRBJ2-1	ASRLTGNEQF
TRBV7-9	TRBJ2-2	ASSRDEGITSTGELF
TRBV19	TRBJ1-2	ASSRGQGDGYT
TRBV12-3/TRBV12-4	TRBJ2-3	ASGLETDTQY
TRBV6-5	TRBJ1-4	ASSTSGTVNEKLF
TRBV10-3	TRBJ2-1	AISESLVSSYNEQF
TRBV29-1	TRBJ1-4	SGGGGEKLF
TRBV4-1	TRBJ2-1	ASSLIEGPTVDNEQF
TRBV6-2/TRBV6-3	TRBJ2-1	ASTAGLAGGKQF
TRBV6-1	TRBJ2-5	ASSLFGSGGRETQY
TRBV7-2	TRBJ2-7	ASSLAILYGTAYEQY
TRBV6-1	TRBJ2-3	ASSEGLAGTGRTQY
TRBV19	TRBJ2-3	ASSIGAGRGDTQY
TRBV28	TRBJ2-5	ASIPTGGSQETQY
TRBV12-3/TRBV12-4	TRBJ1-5	ASSPIWGGRQPQH
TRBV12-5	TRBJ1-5	ASGPGTENQPQH
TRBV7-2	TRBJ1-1	ASSPMNANTEAF
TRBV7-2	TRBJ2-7	ASSLVGTLYEQY
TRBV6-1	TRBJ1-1	ASRGWGGTAEAF
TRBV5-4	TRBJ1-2	ASRTGAWGGYGYT
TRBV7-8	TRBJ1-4	ASSETERLRLF